This TCR beta chain was profiled in a study of identical twins. The study's findings and limits: Memory repertoires lacked the insertion deficit that abundant cord blood beta clonotypes showed. Twins shared out-of-frame alpha sequences with excess low generation probability. Possibly, invariant MAIT and iNKT cells partly confounded zero-insertion analyses.

V shed 5 bases, J shed 6 bases, and the junction held 5 bases outside the gene matches. This CDR3 has 14 residues. TCRdb re-called the 5' RACE reads with MiXCR, one entry per CDR3 protein. The table has 1.5 million to 2 million distinct CDR3 sequences, around 33% seen once. This clonotype was seen ten or more times. What it binds is unknown. The chain has TRBV12-3 or TRBV12-4 and TRBJ2-1; 9 positions agree with TRBD1. This clonotype was obtained from a newborn girl in good health. Source material: cord blood. The CDR3 DNA sequence: TGTGCCAGCAGTCGGTGGGGACAGGGCAATGAGCAGTTCTTC. It encodes CASSRWGQGNEQFF.